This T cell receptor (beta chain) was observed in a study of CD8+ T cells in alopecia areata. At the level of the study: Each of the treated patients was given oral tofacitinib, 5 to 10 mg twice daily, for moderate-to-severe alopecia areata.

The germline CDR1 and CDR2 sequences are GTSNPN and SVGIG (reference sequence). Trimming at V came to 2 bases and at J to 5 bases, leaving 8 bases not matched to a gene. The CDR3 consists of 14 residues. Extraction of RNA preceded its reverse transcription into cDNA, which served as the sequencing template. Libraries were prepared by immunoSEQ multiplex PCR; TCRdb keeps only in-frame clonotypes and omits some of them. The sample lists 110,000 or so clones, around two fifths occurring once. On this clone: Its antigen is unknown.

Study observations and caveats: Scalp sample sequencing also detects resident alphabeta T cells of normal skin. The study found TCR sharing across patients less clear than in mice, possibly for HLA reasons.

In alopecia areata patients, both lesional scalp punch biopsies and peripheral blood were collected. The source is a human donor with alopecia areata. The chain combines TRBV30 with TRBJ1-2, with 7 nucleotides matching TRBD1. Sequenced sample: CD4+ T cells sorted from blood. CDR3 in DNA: TGTGCCTGGAGTATGGGACAGCTCTCGTATGGCTACACCTTC. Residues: CAWSMGQLSYGYTF.